What follows are 9 T cell receptor beta chains derived from one specimen sequenced in a study of T cells in localized non-small cell lung cancer (TCRdb year 2020). Libraries came from the immunoSEQ multiplex PCR assay. In its TCRdb copy, this immuneACCESS table keeps in-frame sequences only and misses some clones. Where compared with another copy, unresolved V genes explain less than half of these, and the others have no known cause. Counted in this sample were approximately 30,000 clones; roughly 89% of them appeared once. Approximately 2.7% of the sample comes from the top ten. This specimen consisted of peripheral blood, obtained before any cancer treatment. The receptor set was obtained from a woman aged 18-55 years with stage I lung adenocarcinoma.

A single count supports this clone. This chain links TRBV27 with TRBJ2-5; possible D gene TRBD1, 5 bases. V was shortened by 6 bases and J by 4 bases, with 18 bases between the two germline ends. There are 15 residues in the CDR3. Per the germline V gene, CDR1 is MNHEY and CDR2 is SMNVEV (reference sequence). CDR3 DNA sequence: TGTGCCAGCAGCCTTACTTTTAGGGGCGGAGAGACCCAGTACTTC. Its translation is CASSLTFRGGETQYF.

The chain uses TRBV19 and TRBJ2-5; D tentatively reads TRBD1 or TRBD2 (7 bases each). Per germline, CDR1 LNHDA and CDR2 SQIVND (reference sequence). This CDR3 spans 14 amino acids. V was shortened by 3 bases and J by 3 bases, with 11 bases between the two germline ends. This CDR3 is CASSIGGTEETQYF. The CDR3 DNA reads TGTGCCAGTAGTATCGGGGGGACAGAAGAGACCCAGTACTTC.

CDR3 sequence (DNA): TGTGCCAGCAGCCGAGCCGGAGGAAACGAGCAGTACTTC. Translation gives CASSRAGGNEQYF. The chain recombines TRBV5-5 with TRBJ2-7, with D possibly being TRBD2 (5 bases). This CDR3 is built from 13 residues. In germline, CDR1 is SGHKS, CDR2 YYEKEE (reference sequence). Trimming cost V 4 bases and J 5 bases, with 13 bases left between them. Together with reference TRBV5-5 and TRBJ2-7, the CDR3 gives the full variable domain: DAGVTQSPTHLIKTRGQQVTLRCSPISGHKSVSWYQQVLGQGPQFIFQYYEKEERGRGNFPDRFSARQFPNYSSELNVNALLLGDSALYLCASSRAGGNEQYFGPGTRLTVT.

This rearrangement joins TRBV5-1 to TRBJ2-7; D remains unclear. Germline-derived CDR1 and CDR2 are SGHRS and YFSETQ. The CDR3 length is 12 residues. V lost 5 bases and J lost 4, with 10 bases in between. The CDR3: CASSQNLYEQYF. CDR3 bases: TGCGCCAGCAGTCAAAACTTGTACGAGCAGTACTTC.

The genes are TRBV27 and TRBJ2-3, with a tentative D call TRBD1 (6 bases). Trimming took off 5 bases at V and 1 base at J, with 10 bases between the two ends. Germline V lookup: CDR1 MNHEY, CDR2 SMNVEV (reference sequence). The CDR3 is 14 residues long. The CDR3 reads CASSTRQGTDTQYF. CDR3 DNA sequence: TGTGCCAGCAGTACGCGACAGGGCACAGATACGCAGTATTTT.

The chain carries TRBV6-4 and TRBJ2-1; 10 bases agree with TRBD2. Trimming cost V 6 bases and J 4 bases; bases outside gene matches: 9. The CDR3 consists of 16 residues. The germline V gene has CDR1 MRHNA and CDR2 SNTAGT. CDR3 DNA sequence: TGTGCCAGCAGCCAGTCCGGGACTAGCGCGTACAATGAGCAGTTCTTC. Amino acid sequence: CASSQSGTSAYNEQFF.

The V and J genes are TRBV28 and TRBJ1-5; tentatively, D is TRBD1 (5 bases). Germline assignment: CDR1 MDHEN and CDR2 SYDVKM. Trimming stripped 10 bases from V and 2 bases from J, with 9 bases between. The CDR3 totals 12 residues. CDR3 bases: TGTGCCACCTTAGGGGGCAATCAGCCCCAGCATTTT. Translated: CATLGGNQPQHF.

The chain uses TRBV6-1 and TRBJ2-5; no clear D gene. The V end lost 5 bases, the J end lost 3 bases, and 10 bases lay between the germline ends. The CDR3 covers 13 residues. Germline V CDR1 and CDR2: MNHNS, SASEGT. The CDR3 loop reads CASSLRQEETQYF. DNA for the CDR3: TGTGCCAGCAGTTTGAGGCAGGAAGAGACCCAGTACTTC.

The chain couples TRBV29-1 to TRBJ1-6; 7 nucleotides line up with TRBD1. Germline CDR1 is SQVTM and CDR2 is ANQGSEA. This CDR3 spans 15 amino acids. V shed 6 bases, J shed 7 bases, and the junction held 12 bases outside the gene matches. In DNA form, the CDR3 reads TGCAGCGTCAGGTTGGCAGGGGGTCTAAATTCACCCCTCCACTTT. Translation: CSVRLAGGLNSPLHF.